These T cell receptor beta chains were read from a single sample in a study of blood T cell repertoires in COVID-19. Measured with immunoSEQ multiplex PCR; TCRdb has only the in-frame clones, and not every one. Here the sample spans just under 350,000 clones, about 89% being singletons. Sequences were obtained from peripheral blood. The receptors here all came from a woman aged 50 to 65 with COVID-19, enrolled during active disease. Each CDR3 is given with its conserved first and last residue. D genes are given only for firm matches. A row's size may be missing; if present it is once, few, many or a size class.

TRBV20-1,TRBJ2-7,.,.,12,CSASYGVREQYF,TGCAGTGCTAGTTACGGGGTCCGGGAGCAGTACTTC
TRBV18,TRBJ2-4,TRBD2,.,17,CASSPLAGEGGGNIQYF,TGTGCCAGCTCACCTCTAGCGGGAGAGGGCGGAGGAAACATTCAGTACTTC
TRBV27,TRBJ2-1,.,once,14,CASNSPGYYNEQFF,TGTGCCAGCAATAGCCCAGGGTACTACAATGAGCAGTTCTTC
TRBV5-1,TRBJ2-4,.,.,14,CASSPGLAKNIQYF,TGCGCCAGCAGCCCAGGGTTAGCCAAAAACATTCAGTACTTC
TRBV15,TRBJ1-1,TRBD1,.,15,CATSREGQLNTEAFF,TGTGCCACCAGCAGAGAGGGACAGCTAAACACTGAAGCTTTCTTT
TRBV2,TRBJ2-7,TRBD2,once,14,CASSVASGSYEQYF,TGTGCCAGCAGTGTGGCTAGCGGATCCTACGAGCAGTACTTC
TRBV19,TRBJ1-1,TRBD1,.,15,CASTPRDRENTEAFF,TGTGCCAGTACCCCCCGGGACAGGGAGAACACTGAAGCTTTCTTT
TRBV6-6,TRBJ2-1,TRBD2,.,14,CASKGGSTYNEQFF,TGTGCCAGCAAGGGCGGGAGTACATACAATGAGCAGTTCTTC
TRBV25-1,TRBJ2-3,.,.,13,CASRGGSGGTQYF,TGTGCCAGCAGAGGAGGGAGCGGAGGCACGCAGTATTTT
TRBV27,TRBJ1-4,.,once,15,CASSLTGDENEKLFF,TGTGCCAGCAGTTTAACGGGGGACGAGAATGAAAAACTGTTTTTT
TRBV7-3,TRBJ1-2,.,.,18,CASSEKFKGRFITGGYTF,TGTGCCAGCAGCGAAAAATTTAAGGGCAGGTTCATTACGGGGGGCTACACCTTC
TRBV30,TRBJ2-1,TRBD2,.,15,CAWRGSGRARNEQFF,TGTGCCTGGAGAGGTAGCGGGAGGGCCCGGAATGAGCAGTTCTTC
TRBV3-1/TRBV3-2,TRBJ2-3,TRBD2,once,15,CASSAGLAGGDTQYF,TGTGCCAGCAGCGCTGGGCTAGCGGGAGGGGATACGCAGTATTTT
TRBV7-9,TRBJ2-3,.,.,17,CASSSASSAAHTDTQYF,TGTGCCAGCAGCTCCGCCTCGTCCGCGGCTCACACAGATACGCAGTATTTT
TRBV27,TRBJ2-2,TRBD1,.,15,CASSRTGGGYGELFF,TGTGCCAGCAGTCGGACAGGGGGAGGCTACGGGGAGCTGTTTTTT
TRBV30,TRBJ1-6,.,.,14,CAWTGGGYNSPLHF,TGTGCCTGGACCGGGGGGGGATATAATTCACCCCTCCACTTT
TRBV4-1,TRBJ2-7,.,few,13,CASSQGRLYEQYF,TGCGCCAGCAGCCAGGGGCGGCTCTACGAGCAGTACTTC
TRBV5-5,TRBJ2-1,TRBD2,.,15,CASSLDGTSRHEQFF,TGTGCCAGCAGCTTGGATGGGACTAGTAGACATGAGCAGTTCTTC
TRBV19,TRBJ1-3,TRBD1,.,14,CATNRGLSGNTIYF,TGTGCCACCAACAGGGGCCTCTCTGGAAACACCATATATTTT
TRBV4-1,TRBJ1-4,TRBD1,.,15,CASSREGQGSEKLFF,TGCGCCAGCAGCCGAGAGGGACAGGGGAGTGAAAAACTGTTTTTT
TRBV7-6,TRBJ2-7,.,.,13,CASSSRVTYEQYF,TGTGCCAGCAGCTCCAGGGTAACCTACGAGCAGTACTTC
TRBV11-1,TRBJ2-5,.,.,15,CASNIGRGGAETQYF,TGTGCCAGCAACATCGGCCGTGGGGGGGCGGAGACCCAGTACTTC
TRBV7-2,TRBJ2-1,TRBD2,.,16,CASSRGGRAIYNEQFF,TGTGCCAGCAGCCGCGGGGGGCGGGCCATATACAATGAGCAGTTCTTC
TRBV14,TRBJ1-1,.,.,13,CASSGALNTEAFF,TGTGCCAGCAGCGGGGCCCTCAACACTGAAGCTTTCTTT
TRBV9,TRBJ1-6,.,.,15,CASSPGGGGNSPLHF,TGTGCCAGCAGCCCGGGAGGGGGAGGTAATTCACCCCTCCACTTT
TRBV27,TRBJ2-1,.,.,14,CASSFQGGDNEQFF,TGTGCCAGCAGTTTTCAAGGGGGAGACAATGAGCAGTTCTTC
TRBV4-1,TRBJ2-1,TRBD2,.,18,CASSQDFRTSGTYNEQFF,TGCGCCAGCAGCCAAGATTTCCGGACTAGCGGGACCTACAATGAGCAGTTCTTC
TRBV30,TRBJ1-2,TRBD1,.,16,CAWTPPGTARFYGYTF,TGTGCCTGGACCCCCCCCGGGACAGCGAGGTTCTATGGCTACACCTTC
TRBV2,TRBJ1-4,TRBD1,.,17,CASSEGRGRRTNEKLFF,TGTGCCAGCAGTGAGGGCAGGGGGCGGAGGACTAATGAAAAACTGTTTTTT
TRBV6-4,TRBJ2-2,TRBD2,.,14,CASSREVNTGELFF,TGTGCCAGCTCTCGGGAGGTCAACACCGGGGAGCTGTTTTTT
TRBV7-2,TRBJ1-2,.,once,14,CASSFRQVAQGYTF,TGTGCCAGCAGCTTCCGCCAGGTCGCCCAGGGCTACACCTTC
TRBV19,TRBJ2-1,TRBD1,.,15,CASSIGQGAYNEQFF,TGTGCCAGTAGTATCGGACAGGGAGCCTACAATGAGCAGTTCTTC
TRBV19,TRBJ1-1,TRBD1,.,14,CASTEGAGNTEAFF,TGTGCCAGTACCGAGGGGGCCGGGAACACTGAAGCTTTCTTT
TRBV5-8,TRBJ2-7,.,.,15,CASSLRSGQTYEQYF,TGTGCCAGCAGCTTGAGGAGCGGGCAAACCTACGAGCAGTACTTC
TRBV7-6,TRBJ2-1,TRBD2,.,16,CASSLAPAGVRNEQFF,TGTGCCAGCAGCTTAGCTCCAGCGGGAGTTCGTAATGAGCAGTTCTTC
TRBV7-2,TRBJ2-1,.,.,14,CASSFGQTYNEQFF,TGTGCCAGCAGCTTTGGACAGACGTACAATGAGCAGTTCTTC
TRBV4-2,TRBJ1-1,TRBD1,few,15,CASSPETGGRTEAFF,TGTGCCAGCAGCCCCGAGACAGGGGGGCGCACTGAAGCTTTCTTT
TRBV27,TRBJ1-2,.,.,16,CASSREIGGSGNGYTF,TGTGCCAGCAGTAGGGAGATTGGGGGCTCGGGCAATGGCTACACCTTC
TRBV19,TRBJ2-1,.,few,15,CASSPPGLPQGEQFF,TGTGCCAGTAGTCCCCCCGGACTGCCGCAAGGTGAGCAGTTCTTC
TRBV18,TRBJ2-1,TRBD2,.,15,CASSPPGTSSNEQFF,TGTGCCAGCTCACCACCGGGGACTAGCTCGAATGAGCAGTTCTTC
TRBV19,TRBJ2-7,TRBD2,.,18,CASSIESGTSGKQYEQYF,TGTGCCAGTAGTATAGAGTCCGGGACTAGCGGGAAACAGTACGAGCAGTACTTC
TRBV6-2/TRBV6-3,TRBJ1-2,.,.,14,CASSYSPGVDGYTF,TGTGCCAGCAGTTACTCTCCGGGAGTGGATGGCTACACCTTC
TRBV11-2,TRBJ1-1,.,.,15,CASSVSGSLNTEAFF,TGTGCCAGCAGCGTCTCCGGGAGCCTGAACACTGAAGCTTTCTTT
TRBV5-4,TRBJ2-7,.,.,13,CASRATGSSEQYF,TGTGCCAGCAGAGCTACAGGGTCCTCCGAGCAGTACTTC
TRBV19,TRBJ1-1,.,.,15,CASRGRGGLNTEAFF,TGTGCCAGTAGGGGGCGGGGCGGATTGAACACTGAAGCTTTCTTT
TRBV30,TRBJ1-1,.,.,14,CAWSEGGFNTEAFF,TGTGCCTGGAGTGAGGGGGGGTTCAACACTGAAGCTTTCTTT
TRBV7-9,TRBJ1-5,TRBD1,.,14,CASSLTGGGQPQHF,TGTGCCAGCAGCTTAACAGGGGGAGGGCAGCCCCAGCATTTT